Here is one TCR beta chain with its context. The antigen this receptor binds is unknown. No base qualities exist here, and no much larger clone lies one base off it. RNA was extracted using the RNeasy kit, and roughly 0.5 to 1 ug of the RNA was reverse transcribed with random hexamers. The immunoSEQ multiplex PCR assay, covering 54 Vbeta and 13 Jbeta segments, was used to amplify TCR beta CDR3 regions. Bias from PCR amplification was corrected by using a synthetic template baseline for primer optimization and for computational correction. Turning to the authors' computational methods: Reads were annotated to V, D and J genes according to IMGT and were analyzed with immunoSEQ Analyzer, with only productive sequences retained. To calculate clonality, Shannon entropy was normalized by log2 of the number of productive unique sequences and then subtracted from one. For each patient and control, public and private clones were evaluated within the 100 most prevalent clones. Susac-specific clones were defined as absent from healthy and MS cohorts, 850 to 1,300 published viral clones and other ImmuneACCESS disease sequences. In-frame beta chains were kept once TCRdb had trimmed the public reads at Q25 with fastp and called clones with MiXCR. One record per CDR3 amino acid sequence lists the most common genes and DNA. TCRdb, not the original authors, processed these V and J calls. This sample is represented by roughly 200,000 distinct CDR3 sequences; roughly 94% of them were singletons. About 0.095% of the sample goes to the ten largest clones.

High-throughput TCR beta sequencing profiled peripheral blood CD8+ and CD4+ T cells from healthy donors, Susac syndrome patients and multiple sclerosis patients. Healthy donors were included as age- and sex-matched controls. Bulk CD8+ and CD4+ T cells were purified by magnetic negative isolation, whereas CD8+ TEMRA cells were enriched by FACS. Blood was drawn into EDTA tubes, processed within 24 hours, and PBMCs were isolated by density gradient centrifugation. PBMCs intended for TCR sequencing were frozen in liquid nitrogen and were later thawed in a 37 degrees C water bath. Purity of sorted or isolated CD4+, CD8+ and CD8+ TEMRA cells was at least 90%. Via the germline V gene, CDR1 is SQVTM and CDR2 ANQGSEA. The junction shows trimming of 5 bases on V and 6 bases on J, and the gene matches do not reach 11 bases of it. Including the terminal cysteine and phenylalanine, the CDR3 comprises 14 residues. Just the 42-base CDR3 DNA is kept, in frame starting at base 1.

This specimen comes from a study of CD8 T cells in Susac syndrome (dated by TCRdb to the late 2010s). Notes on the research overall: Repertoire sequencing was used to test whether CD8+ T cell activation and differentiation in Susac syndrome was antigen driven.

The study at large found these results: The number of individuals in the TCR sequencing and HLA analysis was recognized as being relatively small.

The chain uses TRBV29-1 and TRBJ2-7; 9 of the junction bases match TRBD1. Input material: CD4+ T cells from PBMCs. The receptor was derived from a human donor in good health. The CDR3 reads CSVNKGTGLREQYF. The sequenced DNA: TGCAGCGTTAATAAGGGGACAGGGCTGCGCGAGCAGTACTTC.